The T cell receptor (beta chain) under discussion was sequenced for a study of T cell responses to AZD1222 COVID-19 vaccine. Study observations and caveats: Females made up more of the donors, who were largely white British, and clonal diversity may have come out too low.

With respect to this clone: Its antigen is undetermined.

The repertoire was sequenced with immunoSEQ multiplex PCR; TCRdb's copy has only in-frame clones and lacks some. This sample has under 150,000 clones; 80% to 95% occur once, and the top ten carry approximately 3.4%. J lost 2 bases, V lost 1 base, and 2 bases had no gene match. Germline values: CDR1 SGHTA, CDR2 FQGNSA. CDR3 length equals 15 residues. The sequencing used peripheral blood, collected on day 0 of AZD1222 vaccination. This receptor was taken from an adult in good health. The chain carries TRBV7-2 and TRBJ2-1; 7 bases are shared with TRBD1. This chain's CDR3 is CASSLGDSTYNEQFF. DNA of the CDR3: TGTGCCAGCAGCTTAGGGGACAGTACCTACAATGAGCAGTTCTTC.